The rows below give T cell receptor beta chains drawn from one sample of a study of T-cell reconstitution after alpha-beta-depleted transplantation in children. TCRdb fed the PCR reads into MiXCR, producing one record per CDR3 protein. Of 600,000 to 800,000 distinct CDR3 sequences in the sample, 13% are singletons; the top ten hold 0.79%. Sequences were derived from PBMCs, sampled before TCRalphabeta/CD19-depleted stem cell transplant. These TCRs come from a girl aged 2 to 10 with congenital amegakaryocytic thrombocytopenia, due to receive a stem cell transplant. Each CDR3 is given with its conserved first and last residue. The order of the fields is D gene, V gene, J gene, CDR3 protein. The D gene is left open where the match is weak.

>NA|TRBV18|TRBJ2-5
CASSTGAGYETQYF
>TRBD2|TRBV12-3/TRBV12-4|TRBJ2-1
CAAGTSGSSYEQFF
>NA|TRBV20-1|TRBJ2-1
CSARDTTPYNEQFF
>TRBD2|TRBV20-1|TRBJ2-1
CSATYPSGIDNEQFF
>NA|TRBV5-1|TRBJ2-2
CASSPLEGMNTGELFF
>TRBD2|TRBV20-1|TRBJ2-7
CSARDTGEGTYEQYF
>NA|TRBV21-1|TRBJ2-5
CASTSRQSYQETQYF
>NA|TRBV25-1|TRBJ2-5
CASSESLGRAAEETQYF
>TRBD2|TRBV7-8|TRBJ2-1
CASRAWRPSGSGEQFF
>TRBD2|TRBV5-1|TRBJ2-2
CASSSGLAGVWNTGELFF
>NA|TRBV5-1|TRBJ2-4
CASSLEGDIQYF
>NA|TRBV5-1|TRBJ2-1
CASSRGALRGANEQFF
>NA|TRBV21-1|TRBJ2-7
CASTQRDSSGRTYEQYF
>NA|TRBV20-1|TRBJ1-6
CSASDNQGGSPLHF
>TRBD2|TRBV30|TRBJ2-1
CAWSGPGTSGYNEQFF
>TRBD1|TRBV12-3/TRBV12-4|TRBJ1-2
CASRGWGQGPRDGYTF
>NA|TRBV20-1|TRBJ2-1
CSASKRNSYNEQFF
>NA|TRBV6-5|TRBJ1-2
CASRDRNYGYTF
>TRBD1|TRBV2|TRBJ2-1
CATKDRLLNEQFF
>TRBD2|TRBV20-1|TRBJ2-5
CSANSGRTQETQYF
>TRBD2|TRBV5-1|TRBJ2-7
CASSLVGLAGDEQYF
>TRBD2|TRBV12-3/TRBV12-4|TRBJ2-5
CASSFLAGGEKTQYF
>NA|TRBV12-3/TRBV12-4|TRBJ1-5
CASSFGDDQPQHF
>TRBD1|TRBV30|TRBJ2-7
CAWTRQGGYEQYF
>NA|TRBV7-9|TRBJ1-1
CASSTHNLAAFF
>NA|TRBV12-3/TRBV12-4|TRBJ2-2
CASRGDTGELFF
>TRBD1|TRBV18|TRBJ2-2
CASSRDRGVTGELFF
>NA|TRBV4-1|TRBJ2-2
CASSQLGEANYGELFF
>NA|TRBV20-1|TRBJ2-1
CSAIGRGPFDEQFF
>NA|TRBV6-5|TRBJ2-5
CASSYLAGQQETQYF
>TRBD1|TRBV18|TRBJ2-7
CASSLDRGGDEQYF
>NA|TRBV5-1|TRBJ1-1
CASSPNIRGFTEAFF
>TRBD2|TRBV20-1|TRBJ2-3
CSASLFRTSGRPDTQYF
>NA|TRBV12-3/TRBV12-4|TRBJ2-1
CASSPSDSGGNEQFF
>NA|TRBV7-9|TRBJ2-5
CASSPRGRPQETQYF
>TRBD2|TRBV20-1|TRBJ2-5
CSAGGLAGQETQYF
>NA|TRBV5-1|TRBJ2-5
CASSLGLLQETQYF
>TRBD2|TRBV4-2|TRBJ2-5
CASSPFSSGQNQETQYF
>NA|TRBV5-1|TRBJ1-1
CASSLVSRTEAFF
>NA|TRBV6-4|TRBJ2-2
CASSPEGNTGELFF